This T cell receptor (beta chain) emerged from a study of regulatory T cells in long-lasting Graves disease. Time point specified: persistent/refractory GD, antithyroid drugs over 5 years with positive TRAb. From PBMCs, RNA was extracted and then used to make the TCR library. The authors built TCR beta libraries using iRepertoire HTBI primers and Arm-PCR of CDR3 regions. TCRdb re-called the multiplex PCR reads with MiXCR, one entry per CDR3 protein. In the table there are around 400,000 distinct CDR3 sequences, approximately 25% of which are singletons. This clonotype was seen at least ten times. The TCR comes from a woman in her thirties or forties with Graves disease. This specimen consisted of peripheral blood mononuclear cells (PBMCs), obtained when the disease was refractory, from a patient treated with antithyroid drugs.

This CDR3 reads CASSPRMNTEAFF. CDR3 nucleotide sequence: TGTGCCAGCAGTCCCCGGATGAACACTGAAGCTTTCTTT. The rearrangement joins TRBV12-3 or TRBV12-4 to TRBJ1-1; the D is unclear. The V gene lost 5 bases and the J gene lost 0 bases, with 7 bases spanning the gap. CDR3 length equals 13 residues.